Listed below are T cell receptor beta chains from one sample, sequenced in a study of monozygotic twins with inflammatory bowel disease. TCRdb re-called the 5' RACE reads and gives one entry per CDR3 protein, without DNA. This table holds about 160,000 distinct CDR3 sequences. The sample was blood. All receptors come from a human donor with ulcerative colitis or Crohn's disease, or a healthy co-twin of an affected twin (not recorded which). Both conserved end residues are part of each CDR3. Each record gives: V gene, J gene, CDR3 length, CDR3 protein.

>TRBV5-1|TRBJ2-3|17
CASRPSLAGERADTQYF
>TRBV7-9|TRBJ2-7|13
CASSLTGPYEQYF
>TRBV20-1|TRBJ2-7|17
CSANRAWTSGNLYEQYF
>TRBV7-9|TRBJ1-1|14
CASSSGGSLTEAFF
>TRBV4-3|TRBJ2-2|17
CASSQGTQREWFGELFF
>TRBV3-1|TRBJ2-3|15
CASGGAGGPLDTQYF
>TRBV20-1|TRBJ2-5|16
CSARDHSGGNQETQYF
>TRBV5-1|TRBJ2-1|15
CASSLELAGGDEQFF
>TRBV5-1|TRBJ1-2|15
CASSLGSGYSYGYTF
>TRBV7-8|TRBJ1-6|17
CASSLWGGTDYNSPLHF
>TRBV5-1|TRBJ2-2|16
CASSSVPGRNTGELFF
>TRBV5-6|TRBJ1-5|14
CASSLDRGDQPQHF
>TRBV5-5|TRBJ2-7|13
CASSGTGDYEQYF
>TRBV28|TRBJ2-1|12
CASSLTTRLQFF
>TRBV4-3|TRBJ1-2|15
CASSQLARADYGYTF
>TRBV5-1|TRBJ2-3|15
CASSFPAASTDTQYF